This entry lists 17 T cell receptor beta chains sequenced from one sample in a study of blood T cells in healthy people across ages. Then a second PCR, running roughly 7 to 11 cycles, was carried out with a sample-barcoded 5' primer and a J-beta primer mix. A single record per CDR3 protein comes from TCRdb applying MiXCR to the 5' RACE reads. In the table there are 550,000 to 600,000 distinct CDR3 sequences, around 48% of which are singletons. What was sequenced was blood. Receptors originate from a man at least 80 years old in good health.

The rearrangement uses TRBV6-2 or TRBV6-3 and TRBJ2-1; 8 nucleotides agree with TRBD1. This CDR3 region has 12 residues. Germline CDR1 is MNHEY and CDR2 is SVGEGT. The trim removed 5 bases at V and 15 bases at J, leaving 9 bases unmatched. The CDR3: CASSTGDRSPFF. The CDR3 DNA reads as TGTGCCAGCAGTACCGGGGACAGGTCTCCGTTCTTC.

V is TRBV12-3 or TRBV12-4 and J is TRBJ2-5; 7 bases match TRBD1. The CDR3 sequence is 15 residues long. V was clipped by 6 bases and J by 1 base; unmatched bases: 8. The CDR3 region is CASRQRQGFQETQYF. For the CDR3, the DNA is TGTGCCAGCAGACAAAGACAGGGATTCCAAGAGACCCAGTACTTC.

The chain employs TRBV6-6 and TRBJ2-7, with 8 bases fitting TRBD1. V trimming: 6 bases; J trimming: 5 bases; junction bases outside the gene matches: 6. The CDR3 length is 13 residues. Germline assignment: CDR1 MNHNY and CDR2 SVGAGI (reference sequence). CDR3 region: CASRLDRGHEQYF. The CDR3 DNA reads TGTGCCAGCAGGCTCGACAGGGGCCACGAGCAGTACTTC.

The V and J genes are TRBV4-3 and TRBJ2-7, with D tentatively TRBD2 (5 bases). The germline V gene has CDR1 LGHNA and CDR2 YSLEER. The CDR3 runs to 15 residues. V lost 0 bases, J lost 6 bases, and 15 bases lay in between. The DNA for the CDR3 is TGCGCCAGCAGCCAAGATGCCCGGGGAACAGTCGAGCAGTACTTC. This sequence encodes CASSQDARGTVEQYF.

This clonotype was seen a handful of times. A much larger clone lies one base from this, so it may be a read error. The rearrangement links TRBV20-1 to TRBJ2-1; 7 nucleotides align to TRBD2. This CDR3 contains 14 residues. V was clipped by 5 bases and J by 4 bases; unmatched bases: 8. Per the germline V gene, CDR1 is DFQATT and CDR2 is SNEGSKA (reference sequence). Here the CDR3 reads CSAGGRAGYNEQFF. CDR3 DNA: TGCAGTGCTGGGGGACGAGCGGGATACAATGAGCAGTTCTTC.

On this clonotype: At one of its ends the junction is not consistent with the germline gene, which may arise from a read error. The genes are TRBV7-9 and TRBJ2-2; 7 bases agree with TRBD1. Germline CDR1 and CDR2: SEHNR and FQNEAQ (reference sequence). The length of the CDR3 is 14 residues. CDR3 in amino acids: CASSSDRNAGELFF. In nucleotides, the CDR3 is TGTGCCAGCAGCTCGGACAGGAACGCCGGGGAGCTGTTTTTT.

A few counts support this clonotype. The rearrangement joins TRBV20-1 to TRBJ2-1; a weak D match, TRBD1 (5 bases). Germline assignment: CDR1 DFQATT and CDR2 SNEGSKA (reference sequence). Trimming pared 6 bases from V and 0 bases from J, leaving 18 bases between. CDR3 length: 16 amino acids. CDR3 bases: TGCAGTGCCACCTCCTCCACAGGAAGCTCCTACAATGAGCAGTTCTTC. It specifies CSATSSTGSSYNEQFF.

The J gene is TRBJ2-2, the V gene TRBV5-1, with 11 nucleotides matching TRBD1. CDR1 and CDR2 (germline): SGHRS, YFSETQ. The ends lost 4 bases at V and 6 bases at J; junction bases unmatched: 5. This CDR3 contains 15 residues. The DNA of the CDR3 is TGCGCCAGCAGCAGCGGACAGGGGGCCGCCGGGGAGCTGTTTTTT. Translated, it gives CASSSGQGAAGELFF.

The V and J genes are TRBV30 and TRBJ1-2; D remains unclear. The germline V gene has CDR1 GTSNPN and CDR2 SVGIG (reference sequence). This CDR3 is built from 15 residues. Trimming removed 1 base from V and 4 bases from J, with 16 bases in between. The CDR3 sequence is CAWSGEKGLRYGYTF. CDR3 bases: TGTGCCTGGAGTGGGGAAAAGGGCCTACGCTATGGCTACACCTTC. Based on the CDR3 plus reference TRBV30 and TRBJ1-2, the full variable domain is SQTIHQWPATLVQPVGSPLSLECTVEGTSNPNLYWYRQAAGRGLQLLFYSVGIGQISSEVPQNLSASRPQDRQFILSSKKLLLSDSGFYLCAWSGEKGLRYGYTFGSGTRLTVV.

This clonotype was observed a few times. The rearrangement uses TRBV7-9 and TRBJ1-2; D gene ambiguous. CDR3 length equals 13 residues. Germline lookup yields CDR1 SEHNR and CDR2 FQNEAQ (reference sequence). The V and J ends lost 5 bases and 4 bases respectively, with 11 bases between them. CDR3 nucleotides: TGTGCCAGCAGCCCCGACTATCGCTATGGCTACACCTTC. It specifies CASSPDYRYGYTF.

This clonotype was seen a handful of times. J is TRBJ2-3 and V is TRBV2, with 7 positions matching TRBD1. With 8 bases clipped from V and 1 base from J, the junction kept 3 bases outside the gene matches. CDR3 length: 13 residues. Germline CDR1 reads SNHLY; CDR2 reads FYNNEI. The CDR3, as DNA: TGTGCCAGCGGCGGACAGGGCACAGATACGCAGTATTTT. Protein: CASGGQGTDTQYF.

V and J are TRBV7-9 and TRBJ2-1; TRBD2 matches at 8 bases. Germline-derived CDR1 and CDR2 are SEHNR and FQNEAQ (reference sequence). The CDR3 has 15 residues. The trim removed 5 bases at V and 6 bases at J, leaving 9 bases unmatched. CDR3 nucleotide sequence: TGTGCCAGCAGCGTCCGTGGACTAGCAGGCAATGAGCAGTTCTTC. Translating it yields CASSVRGLAGNEQFF.

The gene calls are TRBV9 and TRBJ2-2; 9 positions match TRBD1. The CDR3 sequence is 14 residues long. The germline gives CDR1 SGDLS, CDR2 YYNGEE. Trimming cost V 0 bases and J 6 bases; bases outside gene matches: 0. The CDR3 here is CASSVGQGAGELFF. DNA for the CDR3: TGTGCCAGCAGCGTAGGACAGGGGGCCGGGGAGCTGTTTTTT.

Comments on this clonotype: The germline gene is not matched at one end of the junction; a read error may be the cause. The V gene is TRBV6-1, the J gene TRBJ2-3; TRBD1 aligns across 11 bases. There are 13 residues in the CDR3. The germline CDR1 and CDR2 sequences are MNHNS and SASEGT. The CDR3 DNA reads as TGTGCCAGCAGCGAAGGGACAGGGGGTACGCAGTATTTT. Translated: CASSEGTGGTQYF.

V is TRBV11-1 and J is TRBJ1-1, with D unresolved. Germline V lookup: CDR1 SGHAT, CDR2 FQDESV (reference sequence). Trimming took 1 base from V and 0 from J, leaving 6 bases between them. The CDR3 is 14 amino acids. The CDR3 is CASSLDGVNTEAFF. The CDR3 region has the DNA TGTGCCAGCAGCTTAGATGGCGTGAACACTGAAGCTTTCTTT. Filled out from reference TRBV11-1 and TRBJ1-1, the complete variable domain reads EAEVAQSPRYKITEKSQAVAFWCDPISGHATLYWYRQILGQGPELLVQFQDESVVDDSQLPKDRFSAERLKGVDSTLKIQPAELGDSAMYLCASSLDGVNTEAFFGQGTRLTVV.

This clonotype was counted only a few times. The chain couples TRBV28 to TRBJ2-5; TRBD2 aligns across 7 bases. The J call may be mistaken, given a closer DNA end match to TRBJ2-7. The germline V gene encodes CDR1 MDHEN and CDR2 SYDVKM. There are 17 residues in the CDR3. The CDR3 bases are TGTGCCAGCAGTCCCCCGTTGCTAGCGGCCCCCTCGTACGAGCAGTACTTC. It encodes CASSPPLLAAPSYEQYF.

Details on this clonotype: At one of its ends the junction is not consistent with the germline gene, which may arise from a read error. V usage is TRBV5-1 and J usage is TRBJ2-1, with D maybe TRBD2 (6 bases). Germline values: CDR1 SGHRS, CDR2 YFSETQ. The CDR3 sequence is 14 residues long. The CDR3 loop reads CASSGGTSYSEQFF. The CDR3 DNA reads TGCGCCAGCAGCGGCGGGACTTCTTACAGTGAGCAGTTCTTC.